This T cell receptor (beta chain) was captured in a study of CD8+CD57+ T cells in acquired aplastic anemia. This clonotype was detected once. The CDR3 totals 13 residues. Unmatched junction bases numbered 4, after V lost 4 bases and J lost 6 bases. CDR1 is ENHRY, CDR2 SYGVKD, per germline. Individuals selected for sequencing had exhibited CD8+CD57+ cell expansion on flow cytometry. Genomic DNA, the template, was used for profiling of the TCR beta VDJ and CDR3. Via MiXCR, TCRdb re-called the reads, giving one row per CDR3 protein. Counted here are around 200,000 distinct CDR3 sequences, approximately 51% occurring once; the ten biggest clones make up about 20%.

The chain links TRBV10-3 to TRBJ1-1, with TRBD1 matching 8 bases. This sequence was found in a human donor with aplastic anemia. The sequencing sample was made of sorted CD4+, CD8+, or CD8+CD57+ T cells (not recorded which) from PBMCs. CDR3 region: CAISGTGYPEAFF. CDR3 bases: TGTGCCATCAGTGGGACAGGGTATCCTGAAGCTTTCTTT.